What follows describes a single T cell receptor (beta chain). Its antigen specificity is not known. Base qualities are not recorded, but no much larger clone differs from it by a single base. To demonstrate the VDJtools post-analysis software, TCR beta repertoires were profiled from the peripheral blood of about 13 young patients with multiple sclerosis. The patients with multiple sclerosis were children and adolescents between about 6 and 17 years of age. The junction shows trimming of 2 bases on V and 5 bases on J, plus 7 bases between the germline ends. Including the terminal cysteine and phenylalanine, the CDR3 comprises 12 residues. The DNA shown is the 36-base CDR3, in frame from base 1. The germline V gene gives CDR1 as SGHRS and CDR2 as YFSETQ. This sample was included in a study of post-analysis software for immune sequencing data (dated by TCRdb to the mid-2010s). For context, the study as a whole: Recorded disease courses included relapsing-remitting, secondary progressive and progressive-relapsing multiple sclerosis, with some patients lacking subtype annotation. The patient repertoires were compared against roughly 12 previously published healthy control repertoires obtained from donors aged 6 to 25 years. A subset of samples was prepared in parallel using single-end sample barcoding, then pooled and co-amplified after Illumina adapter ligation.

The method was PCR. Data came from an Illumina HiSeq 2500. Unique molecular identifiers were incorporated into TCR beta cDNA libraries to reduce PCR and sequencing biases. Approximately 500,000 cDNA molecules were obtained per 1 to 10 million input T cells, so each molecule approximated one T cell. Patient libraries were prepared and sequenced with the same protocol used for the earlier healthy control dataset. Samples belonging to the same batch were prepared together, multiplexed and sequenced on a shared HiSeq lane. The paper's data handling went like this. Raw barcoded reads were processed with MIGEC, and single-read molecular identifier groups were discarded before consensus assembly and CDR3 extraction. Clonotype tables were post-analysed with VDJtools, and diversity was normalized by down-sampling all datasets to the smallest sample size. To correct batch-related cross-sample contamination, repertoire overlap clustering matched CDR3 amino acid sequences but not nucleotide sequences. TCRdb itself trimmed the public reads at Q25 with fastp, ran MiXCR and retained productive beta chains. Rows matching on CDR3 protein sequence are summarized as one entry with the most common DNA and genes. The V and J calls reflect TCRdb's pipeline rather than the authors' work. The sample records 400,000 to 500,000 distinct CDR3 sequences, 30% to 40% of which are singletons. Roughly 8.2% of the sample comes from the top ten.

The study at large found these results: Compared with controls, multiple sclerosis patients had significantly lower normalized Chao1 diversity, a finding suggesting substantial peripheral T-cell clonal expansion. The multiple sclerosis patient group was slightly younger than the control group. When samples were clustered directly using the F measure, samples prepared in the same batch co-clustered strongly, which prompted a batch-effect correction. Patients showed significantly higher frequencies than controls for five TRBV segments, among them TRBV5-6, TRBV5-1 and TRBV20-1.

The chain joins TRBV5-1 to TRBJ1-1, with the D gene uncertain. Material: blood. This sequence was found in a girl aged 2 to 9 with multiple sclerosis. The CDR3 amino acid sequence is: CASSFGKTEAFF. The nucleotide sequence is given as TGCGCCAGCAGCTTTGGCAAGACTGAAGCTTTCTTT.